This TCR beta chain was found in a study of blood T cell repertoires in COVID-19. Study context: COVID-19 samples from acute and convalescent phases originated in the United States, Italy and Spain.

Generated by immunoSEQ multiplex PCR, the TCRdb table keeps only in-frame clones and is missing some. The repertoire holds approximately 230,000 clones, with 88% as singletons. CDR3 length: 13 amino acids. V lost 6 bases to trimming and J lost 1 base, with 9 bases between them. CDR1 LNHDA and CDR2 SQIVND come from the germline V gene (reference sequence). The sequence came from a woman aged 40 to 50 who had recovered from COVID-19. Specimen: peripheral blood. This rearrangement joins TRBV19 to TRBJ2-5; D possibly corresponds to TRBD2 (5 bases). In nucleotides, the CDR3 is TGTGCCAGTAGGGACTTTTCCCAAGAGACCCAGTACTTC. Translating gives CASRDFSQETQYF.